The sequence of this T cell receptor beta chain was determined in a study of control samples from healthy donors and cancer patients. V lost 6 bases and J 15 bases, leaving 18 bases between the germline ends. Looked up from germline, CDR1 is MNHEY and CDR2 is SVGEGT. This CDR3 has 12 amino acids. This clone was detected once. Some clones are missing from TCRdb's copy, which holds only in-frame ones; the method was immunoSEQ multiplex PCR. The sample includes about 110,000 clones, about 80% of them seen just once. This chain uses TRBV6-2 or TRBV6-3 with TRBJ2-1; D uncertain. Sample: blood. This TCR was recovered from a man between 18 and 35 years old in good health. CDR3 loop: CASSRRYEEVFF. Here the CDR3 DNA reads TGTGCCAGCAGCCGGCGGTACGAGGAAGTGTTCTTC.